These 27 T cell receptor beta chains originate from one sample sequenced in a study of shared clonotypes between healthy human individuals. Generated by immunoSEQ multiplex PCR, the TCRdb table keeps only in-frame clones and is missing some. Of approximately 2.4 million clones in the sample, around 95% were seen once. The specimen was naive CD4+ T cells sorted from blood. The subset: CD45RA+ positively selected. These receptor sequences come from a man between 18 and 29 years old in good health.

This chain uses TRBV27 with TRBJ2-5, with D maybe TRBD2 (6 bases). The V gene lost 5 bases and the J gene lost 1 base, with 20 bases spanning the gap. The V gene's germline CDR1 is MNHEY and CDR2 SMNVEV (reference sequence). The CDR3 is 17 residues long. The CDR3 is CASSPPGRGKIQETQYF. As DNA, the CDR3 is TGTGCCAGCAGTCCCCCGGGGCGGGGAAAGATCCAAGAGACCCAGTACTTC.

The genes are TRBV5-1 and TRBJ2-7; D is ambiguous. Trimming pared 3 bases from V and 3 bases from J, leaving 16 bases between. Germline V gene data show CDR1 as SGHRS and CDR2 as YFSETQ. CDR3 length: 15 amino acids. The CDR3 DNA reads TGCGCCAGCAGCTATGGCACGGCAGGATACTACGAGCAGTACTTC. This translates into CASSYGTAGYYEQYF.

The chain combines TRBV6-1 with TRBJ2-5; 7 bases align to TRBD1. J lost 2 bases, V lost 4 bases, and 10 bases had no gene match. The CDR3 has 16 residues. Germline V gene sequence: CDR1 MNHNS, CDR2 SASEGT. The CDR3: CASSGSRQGYQETQYF. In DNA, the CDR3 is TGTGCCAGCAGTGGTAGCAGACAGGGTTATCAAGAGACCCAGTACTTC.

The genes are TRBV7-8 and TRBJ1-5, with D possibly TRBD1 on 5 matching bases. The germline V and J ends were trimmed by 5 bases and 5 bases, with 16 bases remaining between them. The CDR3 has 15 residues. Germline V gene lookup returns CDR1 SGHVS and CDR2 FQNEAQ. This chain's CDR3 is CASSHSGGIYQPQHF. DNA of the CDR3: TGTGCCAGCAGCCATAGCGGGGGGATCTATCAGCCCCAGCATTTT.

This clone showed up just once. This specimen includes other DNA sequences encoding the same CDR3. The chain carries TRBV6-1 and TRBJ2-3; 8 nucleotides match TRBD2. After removal of 5 bases from V and 3 bases from J, the junction contained 4 bases not matched to a gene. Germline CDR1 MNHNS, CDR2 SASEGT. The CDR3 has 14 residues. The CDR3: CASSTAGGTDTQYF. The CDR3 DNA is TGTGCCAGCAGTACGGCGGGGGGAACAGATACGCAGTATTTT.

The chain recombines TRBV5-1 with TRBJ2-5; a possible D gene is TRBD1 (5 bases). The CDR3 loop spans 14 amino acids. V lost 1 base, J lost 1 base, and 8 bases lay in between. The germline gives CDR1 SGHRS, CDR2 YFSETQ. As DNA, the CDR3 is TGCGCCAGCAGCTTGAAGCAGGGCCAAGAGACCCAGTACTTC. It is translated as CASSLKQGQETQYF.

The chain uses TRBV5-6 and TRBJ1-6; 7 nucleotides agree with TRBD1. The CDR3 covers 14 residues. The germline V gene has CDR1 SGHDT and CDR2 YYEEEE. With 1 base clipped from V and 10 bases from J, the junction kept 5 bases outside the gene matches. CDR3 residues: CASSLPGGKSPLHF. In DNA, the CDR3 is TGTGCCAGCAGCTTGCCAGGGGGAAAGTCACCCCTCCACTTT.

This clone was observed once. The V call is TRBV4-1, the J call TRBJ2-1; 14 positions match TRBD2. The germline gives CDR1 MGHRA, CDR2 YSYEKL. CDR3 length: 16 amino acids. With V trimmed by 3 bases and J by 10 bases, 8 bases remained unmatched. The CDR3 loop reads CASSHSGTSGSREQFF. The CDR3 DNA sequence: TGCGCCAGCAGCCATTCCGGGACTAGCGGGAGTCGGGAGCAGTTCTTC.

As for this clone: Other DNA sequences in this specimen translate into the identical CDR3. This chain uses TRBV15 with TRBJ2-1, with 7 bases matching TRBD1. Germline V gene lookup returns CDR1 LNHNV and CDR2 YYDKDF (reference sequence). The J segment lost 4 bases and the V segment lost 3 bases, leaving 0 bases of the junction unmatched. The CDR3 length is 13 residues. The DNA of the CDR3 is TGTGCCACCAGCAGGGGACAGTACAATGAGCAGTTCTTC. This sequence encodes CATSRGQYNEQFF.

The J gene is TRBJ2-5, the V gene TRBV19, with TRBD2 matching over 13 bases. V gave up 6 bases and J gave up 2 bases; unmatched junction bases: 6. This CDR3 has 16 residues. The germline gives CDR1 LNHDA, CDR2 SQIVND (reference sequence). The CDR3 coding sequence is TGTGCCAGTAGACTGACTAGCGGGGGGTTTCAAGAGACCCAGTACTTC. It yields the protein CASRLTSGGFQETQYF.

The chain couples TRBV6-7 to TRBJ1-1; no firm D call. TRBV6-7 is an ORF for which the function is uncertain. This CDR3 has 14 residues. Trimming left V 7 bases short and J 3 bases short, with 15 bases between. The CDR3 DNA follows: TGTGCCAGCACCCCCCGCTGGGAGGACACTGAAGCTTTCTTT. Amino acid sequence: CASTPRWEDTEAFF.

The CDR3 DNA reads as TGTGCCAGCAGTTTATCGCTCGCTACAGCTGACAATGAGCAGTTCTTC. This encodes CASSLSLATADNEQFF. V usage is TRBV27 and J usage is TRBJ2-1; D not certain. Trimming took off 0 bases at V and 5 bases at J, with 14 bases between the two ends. Looked up from germline, CDR1 is MNHEY and CDR2 is SMNVEV (reference sequence). This CDR3 spans 16 amino acids.

The chain recombines TRBV30 with TRBJ1-5; D gene uncertain. Germline CDR1 is GTSNPN and CDR2 is SVGIG (reference sequence). V lost 0 bases and J 5 bases, leaving 14 bases between the germline ends. The CDR3 length is 15 residues. CDR3 in amino acids: CAWSVRVPLDQPQHF. The DNA for the CDR3 is TGTGCCTGGAGTGTTAGGGTCCCCTTGGATCAGCCCCAGCATTTT.

The chain links TRBV9 to TRBJ2-5; a weak D match, TRBD1 (5 bases). With 4 bases removed from V and 3 bases from J, the gap between germline ends came to 10 bases. Germline lookup yields CDR1 SGDLS and CDR2 YYNGEE. This CDR3 comprises 13 residues. The CDR3 region is CASSPRREETQYF. In nucleotides, the CDR3 is TGTGCCAGCAGCCCCCGCAGGGAAGAGACCCAGTACTTC.

J is TRBJ2-5 and V is TRBV7-2; D might be TRBD1 or TRBD2, each matching 6 bases. The germline V gene has CDR1 SGHTA and CDR2 FQGNSA. With 5 bases removed from V and 9 bases from J, the gap between germline ends came to 19 bases. CDR3 length equals 14 residues. This CDR3 is CASSQGRTPSAQYF. The CDR3, as DNA: TGTGCCAGCAGCCAGGGGAGGACCCCATCGGCCCAGTACTTC.

This chain's CDR3 is CASSYAGTGVSPLHF. The DNA of the CDR3 is TGTGCCAGCAGTTACGCCGGGACAGGGGTTTCACCCCTCCACTTT. The rearrangement uses TRBV6-5 and TRBJ1-6; 10 bases match TRBD1. Losses at the gene ends were 2 bases for V and 9 bases for J; bases not matched to a gene: 4. The CDR3 runs 15 residues. CDR1 is MNHEY and CDR2 is SVGAGI in the germline V gene.

The chain combines TRBV5-4 with TRBJ1-3; 7 positions agree with TRBD1. The J segment lost 3 bases and the V segment lost 4 bases, leaving 4 bases of the junction unmatched. The V gene's germline CDR1 is SGHNT and CDR2 YYREEE (reference sequence). The CDR3 runs to 14 residues. CDR3 region: CASSPGQVGNTIYF. CDR3 sequence (DNA): TGTGCCAGCAGCCCCGGACAGGTTGGAAACACCATATATTTT.

The chain has TRBV11-2 and TRBJ2-7; the D is unclear. The CDR3 is 16 amino acids. Trimming stripped 0 bases from V and 0 bases from J, with 12 bases between. Germline assignment: CDR1 SGHAT and CDR2 FQNNGV. In nucleotides, the CDR3 is TGTGCCAGCAGCTTAGAGGGCAGGCCGAGCTCCTACGAGCAGTACTTC. This sequence encodes CASSLEGRPSSYEQYF.

The chain recombines TRBV5-4 with TRBJ2-6; D possibly uses TRBD1 or TRBD2 (5 bases each). CDR3 length: 16 amino acids. Per the germline V gene, CDR1 is SGHNT and CDR2 is YYREEE (reference sequence). Trimming took 0 bases from V and 4 from J, leaving 11 bases between them. CDR3 nucleotides: TGTGCCAGCAGCTTGGCTACGGGGACCGGGGCCAACGTCCTGACTTTC. Amino acids: CASSLATGTGANVLTF.

The chain uses TRBV6-1 and TRBJ1-5; 7 bases are shared with TRBD1. The CDR3 spans 16 residues. With V trimmed by 0 bases and J by 5 bases, 7 bases remained unmatched. Germline values: CDR1 MNHNS, CDR2 SASEGT. The CDR3 is CASSEAPRTGDQPQHF. The CDR3 DNA reads TGTGCCAGCAGTGAAGCCCCCAGGACAGGCGATCAGCCCCAGCATTTT.

This chain uses TRBV30 with TRBJ2-5; D is unresolved. The V end lost 3 bases, the J end lost 2 bases, and 16 bases lay between the germline ends. Germline CDR1 GTSNPN, CDR2 SVGIG (reference sequence). This CDR3 is 15 amino acids long. CDR3 protein: CAWSPGRAWQETQYF. The CDR3 DNA follows: TGTGCCTGGAGCCCCGGCCGGGCATGGCAAGAGACCCAGTACTTC.

V usage is TRBV28 and J usage is TRBJ2-7; TRBD2 agrees at 12 bases. J gave up 3 bases and V 5 bases, and 8 bases lay outside the gene matches. The CDR3 covers 16 residues. The germline V gene has CDR1 MDHEN and CDR2 SYDVKM. The CDR3 reads CASSPSTSGSLYEQYF. The CDR3 DNA reads as TGTGCCAGCAGTCCCTCGACTAGCGGGAGTCTCTACGAGCAGTACTTC.

The genes are TRBV27 and TRBJ1-5; D is uncertain. V was trimmed by 5 bases and J by 0 bases, leaving 8 bases between them. CDR1 and CDR2 from the germline V gene are MNHEY and SMNVEV (reference sequence). The CDR3 totals 14 residues. The CDR3 region has the DNA TGTGCCAGCAGTCCGGGAAATAGCAATCAGCCCCAGCATTTT. Its translation: CASSPGNSNQPQHF.

The rearrangement joins TRBV6-6 to TRBJ1-5; D is ambiguous. V shed 2 bases and J shed 4 bases, with 15 bases lying between them. The V gene's germline CDR1 is MNHNY and CDR2 SVGAGI (reference sequence). There are 16 residues in the CDR3. CDR3 protein: CASSYGIEQANQPQHF. DNA for the CDR3: TGTGCCAGCAGTTACGGGATTGAGCAGGCAAATCAGCCCCAGCATTTT.

The rearrangement uses TRBV2 and TRBJ2-2; 13 bases match TRBD2. Germline V gene data show CDR1 as SNHLY and CDR2 as FYNNEI. The CDR3 extends over 15 amino acids. The junction had 4 bases not matched to a gene; V was cut back by 5 bases and J by 7 bases. Written as DNA, the CDR3 is TGTGCCAGCAGTCTCGGGACTAGCGGGGTCGGGGAGCTGTTTTTT. Its protein is CASSLGTSGVGELFF.

This clone showed up just once. The rearrangement links TRBV9 to TRBJ1-2; possibly TRBD1 for D (6 bases). The CDR3 length is 17 residues. With 4 bases removed from V and 1 base from J, the gap between germline ends came to 20 bases. The germline CDR1 and CDR2 sequences are SGDLS and YYNGEE. CDR3 DNA sequence: TGTGCCAGCAGCCCTCGGGGGGGGGCTTTACTTAACTATGGCTACACCTTC. Translation: CASSPRGGALLNYGYTF.

This clone came up once. The chain uses TRBV4-3 and TRBJ1-6; 7 nucleotides agree with TRBD1. Per germline, CDR1 LGHNA and CDR2 YSLEER. The CDR3 is 17 amino acids. V lost 4 bases and J lost 0; bases outside the gene matches: 6. Here the CDR3 reads CASSRYRDSSYNSPLHF. CDR3 bases: TGCGCCAGCAGCCGATACCGGGACAGCTCCTATAATTCACCCCTCCACTTT.